This T cell receptor (beta chain) was sequenced for a study of CD8+ T cells in alopecia areata. As for the study in general: Patients received oral tofacitinib, 5 to 10 mg twice daily, for moderate-to-severe alopecia areata.

This CDR3 contains 11 residues. The germline V gene encodes CDR1 SQVTM and CDR2 ANQGSEA. The germline V and J ends were trimmed by 4 bases and 2 bases, with 5 bases remaining between them. This clone was seen a few times. Once RNA had been extracted, it was reverse transcribed into cDNA to act as the sequencing template. Assay: immunoSEQ multiplex PCR; the TCRdb copy retains only in-frame clones and omits some. The sample has about 130,000 clones, 58% seen once. V gene TRBV29-1 combines with J gene TRBJ1-2; the D is unclear. This material consisted of CD4+ T cells sorted from blood, taken at week 0. The sequence derives from a human donor with alopecia areata. CDR3 region: CSVATNYGYTF. The CDR3 coding sequence is TGCAGCGTTGCCACCAACTATGGCTACACCTTC.